This entry lists 16 T cell receptor beta chains sequenced from one sample in a study of shared clonotypes between healthy human individuals. Method: immunoSEQ multiplex PCR; TCRdb's copy keeps in-frame clones and lacks some. The table includes millions of clones, under 95% detected once. CD45RO-negative cells were positively selected for CCR7, leaving out terminally differentiated effector memory CD45RA+ cells. The specimen was naive CD8+ T cells from PBMCs. Receptors were obtained from a man younger than 35 in good health. Some clones in this sample may be carry-over from other donors' samples.

The genes are TRBV28 and TRBJ1-1; D not resolved. Germline CDR1 and CDR2: MDHEN and SYDVKM. The germline V and J ends were trimmed by 6 bases and 5 bases, with 16 bases remaining between them. The CDR3 runs to 14 residues. Here the CDR3 DNA reads TGTGCCAGCAGCCAGTCGTTGGGGAGGACTGAAGCTTTCTTT. It specifies CASSQSLGRTEAFF.

This clone was picked up a small number of times. Additional DNA sequences in this sample encode the identical CDR3. The rearrangement uses TRBV9 and TRBJ2-7; D ambiguous. Trimming removed 3 bases from V and 3 bases from J, with 7 bases in between. Germline V gene lookup returns CDR1 SGDLS and CDR2 YYNGEE. The CDR3 extends over 12 amino acids. The CDR3 region has the DNA TGTGCCAGCAGCGGATCAGGCTACGAGCAGTACTTC. Translating it yields CASSGSGYEQYF.

V and J are TRBV9 and TRBJ2-2; possibly TRBD1 for D (6 bases). The CDR3 sequence is 17 residues long. Per the germline V gene, CDR1 is SGDLS and CDR2 is YYNGEE. Deletions cut 0 bases from V and 2 bases from J, with 14 bases between. The CDR3 here is CASSVGPGTPNTGELFF. The CDR3 nucleotides read TGTGCCAGCAGCGTAGGCCCCGGGACACCCAACACCGGGGAGCTGTTTTTT.

As to this clone: Other DNA sequences from this sample encode an identical CDR3 as well. As DNA, the CDR3 is TGTGCCAGCAGCTTAGCTCCAGCCTACGAGCAGTACTTC. Translation gives CASSLAPAYEQYF. This rearrangement joins TRBV7-6 to TRBJ2-7, with D unresolved. V lost 0 bases and J lost 2, with 5 bases in between. Germline CDR1 reads SGHVS; CDR2 reads FNYEAQ. This CDR3 is built from 13 residues.

The chain uses TRBV5-5 and TRBJ1-1, with 8 bases matching TRBD1. There are 13 residues in the CDR3. The V gene end was trimmed by 4 bases and the J gene end by 6 bases; junction bases not matched to a gene: 5. In germline, CDR1 is SGHKS, CDR2 YYEKEE (reference sequence). CDR3 in DNA: TGTGCCAGCAGCCAGGGGGCTGGGGCTGAAGCTTTCTTT. Translating it yields CASSQGAGAEAFF. Variable domain in full (rest from reference TRBV5-5 and TRBJ1-1): DAGVTQSPTHLIKTRGQQVTLRCSPISGHKSVSWYQQVLGQGPQFIFQYYEKEERGRGNFPDRFSARQFPNYSSELNVNALLLGDSALYLCASSQGAGAEAFFGQGTRLTVV.

With respect to this clone: Other DNA sequences from this sample encode an identical CDR3 as well. This chain connects TRBV27 to TRBJ2-7; D gene ambiguous. V dropped 0 bases and J dropped 3 bases, with 9 bases sitting between them. The CDR3 contains 14 residues. Germline CDR1 and CDR2: MNHEY and SMNVEV (reference sequence). The CDR3 nucleotides read TGTGCCAGCAGTTTATCTCGCAGAAGCTACGAGCAGTACTTC. This translates into CASSLSRRSYEQYF.

This clone was recorded only once. The J gene is TRBJ2-1, the V gene TRBV5-1, with 7 bases lining up with TRBD2. Germline lookup yields CDR1 SGHRS and CDR2 YFSETQ. The CDR3 length is 17 residues. V was clipped by 2 bases and J by 1 base; unmatched bases: 9. CDR3 nucleotide sequence: TGCGCCAGCAGCTTCCGGGGGGACCTGGTATCCTACAATGAGCAGTTCTTC. This codes for CASSFRGDLVSYNEQFF.

In this sample, this clone turned up once. V usage is TRBV18 and J usage is TRBJ2-1; 12 bases are shared with TRBD2. V was pared by 3 bases and J by 3 bases, with 6 bases of the junction left unmatched. CDR1 is KGHSH and CDR2 is LQKENI in the germline V gene. The CDR3 loop spans 17 amino acids. The CDR3 nucleotides are TGTGCCAGCTCACCCAAGAGACTAGCGGGAGTCTACAATGAGCAGTTCTTC. Protein sequence: CASSPKRLAGVYNEQFF.

The chain uses TRBV6-5 and TRBJ2-1, with D unclear. The CDR3 spans 15 residues. Germline CDR1 reads MNHEY; CDR2 reads SVGAGI. Deletions cut 2 bases from V and 2 bases from J, with 10 bases between. CDR3 sequence reads: CASSYKGYPYNEQFF. For the CDR3, the DNA is TGTGCCAGCAGTTACAAGGGCTACCCCTACAATGAGCAGTTCTTC.

The chain has TRBV4-2 and TRBJ2-2, with 16 bases aligning to TRBD2. Trimming removed 4 bases from V and 7 bases from J; junction bases left unmatched: 12. CDR3 length: 19 residues. CDR1 is LGHNA and CDR2 is YNFKEQ in the germline V gene. The DNA of the CDR3 is TGTGCCAGCAGCCTTCCCGGGACTAGCGGGAGGGCCGAGGGCGGGGAGCTGTTTTTT. Amino acids: CASSLPGTSGRAEGGELFF.

The chain combines TRBV15 with TRBJ2-5; 11 bases are shared with TRBD2. The junction had 7 bases not matched to a gene; V was cut back by 3 bases and J by 4 bases. Germline V gene lookup returns CDR1 LNHNV and CDR2 YYDKDF (reference sequence). The CDR3 has 16 residues. The CDR3 DNA sequence: TGTGCCACCAGCAGGGGACTAGCGGAGAACGGAGAGACCCAGTACTTC. It encodes CATSRGLAENGETQYF.

This sequence joins TRBV28 and TRBJ2-3; 7 bases fit TRBD1. Per germline, CDR1 MDHEN and CDR2 SYDVKM. Trimming took 3 bases from V and 6 from J; bases not matched to a gene: 9. This CDR3 contains 15 residues. For the CDR3, the DNA is TGTGCCAGCAGTTTTGAGGGCAGGGGGTGGGATACGCAGTATTTT. It yields the protein CASSFEGRGWDTQYF.

The chain uses TRBV19 and TRBJ2-2; 8 bases are a match to TRBD1. In germline, CDR1 is LNHDA, CDR2 SQIVND (reference sequence). With 1 base clipped from V and 5 bases from J, the junction kept 6 bases outside the gene matches. The CDR3 has 16 residues. CDR3 sequence (DNA): TGTGCCAGTAGTATAGGGGGGACAGGAAGGACCGGGGAGCTGTTTTTT. This translates into CASSIGGTGRTGELFF.

This chain joins TRBV5-1 and TRBJ2-1; 9 bases line up with TRBD1. Looked up from germline, CDR1 is SGHRS and CDR2 is YFSETQ. The junction had 5 bases not matched to a gene; V was cut back by 0 bases and J by 4 bases. The CDR3 sequence is 16 residues long. The CDR3 is CASSLVGQGKYNEQFF. CDR3 nucleotides: TGCGCCAGCAGCTTGGTGGGACAGGGTAAATACAATGAGCAGTTCTTC.

The chain is built from TRBV7-6 and TRBJ2-1; maybe TRBD2 (5 bases). The CDR3 is 17 amino acids. The V gene's germline CDR1 is SGHVS and CDR2 FNYEAQ. The ends were cut back, 1 base at V and 4 bases at J, with 17 bases in the middle. This chain's CDR3 is CASSLGAGSMAYNEQFF. In nucleotides, the CDR3 is TGTGCCAGCAGCTTAGGGGCGGGTAGCATGGCTTACAATGAGCAGTTCTTC.

This sequence joins TRBV7-9 and TRBJ1-1; a weak D match, TRBD1 (5 bases). Germline assignment: CDR1 SEHNR and CDR2 FQNEAQ (reference sequence). The CDR3 contains 14 residues. The V end was cut by 6 bases, the J end by 2 bases, with 13 bases between. The CDR3 region is CASRKPGPNTEAFF. CDR3 DNA sequence: TGTGCCAGCAGGAAACCGGGGCCCAACACTGAAGCTTTCTTT.